This paragraph reports one T cell receptor (beta chain). Antigen: not known. PCR was performed using 60 Vbeta and 13 Jbeta primers. As handled by the study authors: Later reanalysis found roughly 80 million unique TCR beta chains, around 11 million of them shared. Profiled with immunoSEQ multiplex PCR; TCRdb holds only in-frame clones, not every one. V, J and clone size are taken as reported in that table, and D and trimming were inferred from the DNA itself. The data show approximately 110,000 clones, 73% seen once. This sample is part of a study of cytomegalovirus exposure and HLA in healthy donors. Findings of the study overall: Reported results showed that the classifier diagnosed cytomegalovirus status with high specificity and sensitivity. In a later analysis, at a false discovery rate of 0.05, over 15,000 TCR beta sequences matched HLA alleles.

The CDR3 length is 12 residues. Germline loops: CDR1 SGHRS, CDR2 YFSETQ. V shed 0 bases and J shed 10 bases, with 8 bases lying between them. Sequenced sample: PBMCs. The TCR originated in a man aged 60 to 69 in good health and CMV-seropositive. The rearrangement joins TRBV5-1 to TRBJ2-1, with D hard to call. The CDR3 is CASSLVSYEQFF. CDR3 DNA sequence: TGCGCCAGCAGCTTGGTTAGTTACGAGCAGTTCTTC.